This TCR beta chain was obtained from a study of blood T cell repertoires in COVID-19. The wider study: The cDNA or gDNA used as material had been derived from T cells, B-cell-depleted T cells, or PBMCs.

Seattle enrolled patients during active infection and tracked them longitudinally. V lost 2 bases, J lost 4 bases, and 9 bases lay in between. This CDR3 has 14 amino acids. Per germline, CDR1 MNHEY and CDR2 SMNVEV (reference sequence). Methods used by the authors: Amplified reference gene primers provided the basis for estimating nucleated cell counts. Clones were sequenced by immunoSEQ multiplex PCR, and TCRdb holds only the in-frame ones, with some missing. From that table come the V and J calls and clone size; the DNA was used to work out D and trimming. The table shows approximately 180,000 clones, with 75% to 85% occurring only once. This clone has a single count.

The rearrangement uses TRBV27 and TRBJ2-1; no clear D gene. The specimen sequenced was peripheral blood. This clonotype was obtained from a woman older than 75 with COVID-19, enrolled during active disease. The CDR3 nucleotides are TGTGCCAGCAGTTTAATGGGCCAGTACAATGAGCAGTTCTTC. Its protein is CASSLMGQYNEQFF.